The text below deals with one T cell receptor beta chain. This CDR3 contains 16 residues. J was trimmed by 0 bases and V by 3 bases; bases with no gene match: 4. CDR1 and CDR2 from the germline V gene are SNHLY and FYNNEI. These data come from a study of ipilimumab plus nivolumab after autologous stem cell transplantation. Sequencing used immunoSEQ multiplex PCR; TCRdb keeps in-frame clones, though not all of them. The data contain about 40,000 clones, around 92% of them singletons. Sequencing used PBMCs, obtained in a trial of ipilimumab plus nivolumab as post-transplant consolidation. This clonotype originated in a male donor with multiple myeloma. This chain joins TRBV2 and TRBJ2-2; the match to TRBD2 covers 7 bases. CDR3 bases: TGTGCCAGCAGTGACACTAGCGAAGCGAACACCGGGGAGCTGTTTTTT. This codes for CASSDTSEANTGELFF.